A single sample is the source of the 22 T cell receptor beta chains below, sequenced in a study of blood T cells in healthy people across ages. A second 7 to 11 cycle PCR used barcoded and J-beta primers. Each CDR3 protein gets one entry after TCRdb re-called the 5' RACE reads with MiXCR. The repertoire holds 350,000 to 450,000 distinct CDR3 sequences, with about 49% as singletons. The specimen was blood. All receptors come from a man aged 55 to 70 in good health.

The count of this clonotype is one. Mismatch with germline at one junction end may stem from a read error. CDR3 DNA sequence: TGTGTCAGCAGCCTGAAAGCGGGAGGGGTGTACGAGCAGTACTTC. It codes for CVSSLKAGGVYEQYF. The rearrangement joins TRBV7-2 to TRBJ2-4, with 10 bases lining up with TRBD2. Matching the DNA end better, TRBJ2-7 makes the J call doubtful. The CDR3 has 15 residues. From germline, CDR1 is SGHTA and CDR2 FQGNSA.

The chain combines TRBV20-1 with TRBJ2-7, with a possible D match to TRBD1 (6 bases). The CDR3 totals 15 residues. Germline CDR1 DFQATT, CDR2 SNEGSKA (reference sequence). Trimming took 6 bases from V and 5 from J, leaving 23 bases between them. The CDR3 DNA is TGCAGTGCCCTCCCGACGAACAGGGATAACCACGAGCAGTACTTC. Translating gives CSALPTNRDNHEQYF.

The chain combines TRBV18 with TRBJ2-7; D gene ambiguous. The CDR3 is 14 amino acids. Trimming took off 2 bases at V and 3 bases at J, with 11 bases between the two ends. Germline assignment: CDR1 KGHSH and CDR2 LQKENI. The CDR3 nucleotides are TGTGCCAGCTCACCAGGGCGAACCAACTACGAGCAGTACTTC. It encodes CASSPGRTNYEQYF.

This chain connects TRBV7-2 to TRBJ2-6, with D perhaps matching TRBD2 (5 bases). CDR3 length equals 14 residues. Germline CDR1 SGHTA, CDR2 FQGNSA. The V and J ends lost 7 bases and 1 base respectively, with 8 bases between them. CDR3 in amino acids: CASIRGSGANVLTF. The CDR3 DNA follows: TGTGCCAGCATACGAGGGTCTGGGGCCAACGTCCTGACTTTC.

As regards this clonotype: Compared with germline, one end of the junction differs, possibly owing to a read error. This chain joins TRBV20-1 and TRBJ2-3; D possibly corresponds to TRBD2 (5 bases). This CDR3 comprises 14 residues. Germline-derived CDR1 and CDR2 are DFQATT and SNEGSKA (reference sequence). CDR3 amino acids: CSASDSSGAETQYF. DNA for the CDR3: TGCAGTGCCAGCGACTCCAGCGGCGCAGAGACGCAGTATTTT.

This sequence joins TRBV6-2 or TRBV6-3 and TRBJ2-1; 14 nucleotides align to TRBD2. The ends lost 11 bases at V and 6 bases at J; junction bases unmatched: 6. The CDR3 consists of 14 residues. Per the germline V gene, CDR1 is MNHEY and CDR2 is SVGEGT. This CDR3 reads CAVFGLAGGNEQFF. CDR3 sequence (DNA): TGTGCCGTGTTTGGACTAGCGGGAGGCAATGAGCAGTTCTTC.

CDR3 bases: TGCGCCAGCAGCCAAGAGGGAACTGGGACCAACGAGCAGTACTTC. Its translation: CASSQEGTGTNEQYF. V usage is TRBV4-3 and J usage is TRBJ2-7; either TRBD1 or TRBD2 may supply D (5 bases each). There are 15 residues in the CDR3. V gave up 0 bases and J gave up 5 bases, with 14 bases separating them. Germline V gene data show CDR1 as LGHNA and CDR2 as YSLEER.

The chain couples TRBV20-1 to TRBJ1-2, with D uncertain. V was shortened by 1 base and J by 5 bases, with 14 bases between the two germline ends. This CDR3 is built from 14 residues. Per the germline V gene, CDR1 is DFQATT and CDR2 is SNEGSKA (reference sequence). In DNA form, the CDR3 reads TGCAGTGCTAGAGGAGGAGGGAAGATTTATGGCTACACCTTC. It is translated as CSARGGGKIYGYTF.

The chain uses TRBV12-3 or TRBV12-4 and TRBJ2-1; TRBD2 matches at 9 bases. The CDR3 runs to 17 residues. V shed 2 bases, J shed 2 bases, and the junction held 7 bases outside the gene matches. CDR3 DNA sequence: TGTGCCAGCAGTTTAACTTCCCCTAGCGGGGCCTACAATGAGCAGTTCTTC. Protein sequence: CASSLTSPSGAYNEQFF.

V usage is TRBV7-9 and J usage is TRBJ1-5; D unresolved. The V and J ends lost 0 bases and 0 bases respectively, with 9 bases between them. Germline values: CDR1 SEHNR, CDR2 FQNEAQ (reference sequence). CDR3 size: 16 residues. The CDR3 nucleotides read TGTGCCAGCAGCTTAGCGGGCAGCAATAGCAATCAGCCCCAGCATTTT. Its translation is CASSLAGSNSNQPQHF.

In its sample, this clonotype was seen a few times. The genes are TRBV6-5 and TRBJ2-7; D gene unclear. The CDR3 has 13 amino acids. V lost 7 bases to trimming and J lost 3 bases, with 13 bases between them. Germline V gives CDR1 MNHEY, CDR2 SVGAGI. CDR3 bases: TGTGCCAGCACAGCCGGGCAGATCTACGAGCAGTACTTC. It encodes CASTAGQIYEQYF.

CDR3 protein: CSVRSSGPLEQFF. CDR3 in DNA: TGCAGCGTTAGGTCTAGCGGACCCCTTGAGCAGTTCTTC. The chain uses TRBV29-1 and TRBJ2-1; 7 bases are shared with TRBD2. Germline loops: CDR1 SQVTM, CDR2 ANQGSEA. The CDR3 length is 13 residues. V shed 5 bases, J shed 9 bases, and the junction held 10 bases outside the gene matches.

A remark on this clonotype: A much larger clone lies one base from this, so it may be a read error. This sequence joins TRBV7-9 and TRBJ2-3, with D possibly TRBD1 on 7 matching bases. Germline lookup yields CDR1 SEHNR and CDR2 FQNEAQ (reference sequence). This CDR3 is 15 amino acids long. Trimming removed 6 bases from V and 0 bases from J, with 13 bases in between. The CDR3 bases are TGTGCCAGCAGTCTGCGGGACAGTAGCACAGATACGCAGTATTTT. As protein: CASSLRDSSTDTQYF.

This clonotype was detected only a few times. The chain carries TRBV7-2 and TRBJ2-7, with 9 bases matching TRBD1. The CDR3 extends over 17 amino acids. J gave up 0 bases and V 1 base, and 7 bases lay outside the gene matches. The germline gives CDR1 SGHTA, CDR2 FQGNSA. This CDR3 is CASSLGTGTGTSYEQYF. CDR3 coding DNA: TGTGCCAGCAGCTTAGGAACCGGGACAGGGACCTCCTACGAGCAGTACTTC.

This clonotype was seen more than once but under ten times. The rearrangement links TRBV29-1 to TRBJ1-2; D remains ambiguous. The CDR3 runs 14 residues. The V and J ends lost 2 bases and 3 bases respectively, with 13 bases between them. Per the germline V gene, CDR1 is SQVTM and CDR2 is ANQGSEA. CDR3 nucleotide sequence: TGCAGCGTTGAATCCCCCTCTGGTGACTATGGCTACACCTTC. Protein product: CSVESPSGDYGYTF.

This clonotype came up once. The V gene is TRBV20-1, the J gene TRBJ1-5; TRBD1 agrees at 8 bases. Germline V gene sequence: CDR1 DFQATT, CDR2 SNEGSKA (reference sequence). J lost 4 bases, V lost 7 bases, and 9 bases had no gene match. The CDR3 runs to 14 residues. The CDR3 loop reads CSVTDGQGNQPQHF. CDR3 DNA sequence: TGCAGTGTCACCGACGGACAGGGTAATCAGCCCCAGCATTTT.

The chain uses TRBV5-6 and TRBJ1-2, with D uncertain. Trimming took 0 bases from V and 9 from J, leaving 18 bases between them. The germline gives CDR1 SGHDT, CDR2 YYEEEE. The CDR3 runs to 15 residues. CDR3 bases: TGTGCCAGCAGCTTGGATCGGGCCGGCCAGCCCAGCTACACCTTC. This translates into CASSLDRAGQPSYTF.

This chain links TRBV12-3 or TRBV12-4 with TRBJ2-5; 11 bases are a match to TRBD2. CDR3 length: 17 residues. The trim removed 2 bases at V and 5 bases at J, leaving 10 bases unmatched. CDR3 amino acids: CASSLRASGRPRETQYF. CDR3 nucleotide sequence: TGTGCCAGCAGTTTACGGGCTAGCGGGAGGCCGCGGGAGACCCAGTACTTC.

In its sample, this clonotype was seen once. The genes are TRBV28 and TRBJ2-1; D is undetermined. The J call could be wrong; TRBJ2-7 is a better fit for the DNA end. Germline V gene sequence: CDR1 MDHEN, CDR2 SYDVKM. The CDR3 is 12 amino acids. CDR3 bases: TGTGCCAGCAGTCCAGGACCGTGGGAGCAGTACTTC. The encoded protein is CASSPGPWEQYF.

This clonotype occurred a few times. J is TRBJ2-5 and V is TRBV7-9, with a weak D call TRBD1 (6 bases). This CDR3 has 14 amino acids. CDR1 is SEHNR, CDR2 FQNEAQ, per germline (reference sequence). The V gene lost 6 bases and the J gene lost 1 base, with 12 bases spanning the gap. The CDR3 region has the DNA TGTGCCAGCAGTTTTGGACAGATCCAAGAGACCCAGTACTTC. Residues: CASSFGQIQETQYF.

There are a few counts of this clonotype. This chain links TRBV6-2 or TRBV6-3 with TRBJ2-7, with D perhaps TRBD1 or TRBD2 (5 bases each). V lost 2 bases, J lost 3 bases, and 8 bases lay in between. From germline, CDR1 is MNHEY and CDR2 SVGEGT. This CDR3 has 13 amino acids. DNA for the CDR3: TGTGCCAGCAGTTACGGGACGGTCTACGAGCAGTACTTC. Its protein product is CASSYGTVYEQYF.

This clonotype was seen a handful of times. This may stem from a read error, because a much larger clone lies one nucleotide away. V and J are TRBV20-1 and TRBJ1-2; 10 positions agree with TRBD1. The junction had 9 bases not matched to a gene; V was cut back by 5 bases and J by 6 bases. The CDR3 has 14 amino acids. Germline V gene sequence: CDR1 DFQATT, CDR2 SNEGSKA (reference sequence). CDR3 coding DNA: TGCAGTGCTGTAGCAACCGGGACAGGGGATGGCTACACCTTC. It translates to CSAVATGTGDGYTF.